This TCR beta chain was recovered during a study of blood T cell repertoires in COVID-19. Study in general: Acute and convalescent COVID-19 samples came from the United States, Italy and Spain.

In the original workflow: Scientists estimated how many nucleated cells there were by amplifying reference gene primers. Assay used: immunoSEQ multiplex PCR; TCRdb lists only in-frame clones, some missing. V and J calls plus clone size are reproduced from that table; the DNA served to infer D and trimming. Among over 200,000 clones listed, 75% to 90% were seen once. Germline values: CDR1 SGHRS, CDR2 YFSETQ. V was shortened by 0 bases and J by 3 bases, with 10 bases between the two germline ends. The CDR3 consists of 16 residues. Sequencing used peripheral blood. The TCR originated in a human donor in a cohort sampled during active COVID-19. V usage is TRBV5-1 and J usage is TRBJ1-6; D possibly corresponds to TRBD1 (5 bases). CDR3: CASSLGDSYYNSPLHF. DNA for the CDR3: TGCGCCAGCAGCTTGGGAGACAGCTACTATAATTCACCCCTCCACTTT.